A single sample gave rise to the 21 T cell receptor beta chains below, sequenced in a study of shared clonotypes between healthy human individuals. Terminally differentiated effector memory CD45RA+ cells were excluded by CCR7 positive selection of CD45RO-negative cells. The data were produced by immunoSEQ multiplex PCR, yet TCRdb's version contains in-frame clones alone and is incomplete. The sample yields about 2.1 million clones, more than 85% seen once. The sequencing input was naive CD8+ T cells from PBMCs. These receptors were taken from a man aged 18 to 29 in good health. Some clones in this sample may be carry-over from other donors' samples.

The chain recombines TRBV6-5 with TRBJ2-1; possibly TRBD1 or TRBD2 for D (5 bases each). Germline V gene sequence: CDR1 MNHEY, CDR2 SVGAGI. Trimming cost V 9 bases and J 8 bases, with 17 bases left between them. This CDR3 is built from 13 residues. In DNA form, the CDR3 reads TGTGCCAGTAGCGCGCTTTTGGGGGATGAGCAGTTCTTC. Translation gives CASSALLGDEQFF.

The CDR3 reads CASSVLDGSGNTIYF. The CDR3 DNA is TGTGCCAGCAGCGTGCTCGACGGCTCTGGAAACACCATATATTTT. The rearrangement joins TRBV9 to TRBJ1-3, with unresolved D. CDR1 SGDLS and CDR2 YYNGEE come from the germline V gene. The V end was cut by 2 bases, the J end by 0 bases, with 9 bases between. The CDR3 consists of 15 residues. Full variable domain (rest looked up from reference TRBV9 and TRBJ1-3): DSGVTQTPKHLITATGQRVTLRCSPRSGDLSVYWYQQSLDQGLQFLIQYYNGEERAKGNILERFSAQQFPDLHSELNLSSLELGDSALYFCASSVLDGSGNTIYFGEGSWLTVV.

The chain joins TRBV11-2 to TRBJ2-7, with 11 bases aligning to TRBD1. Germline V CDR1 and CDR2: SGHAT, FQNNGV. The CDR3 extends over 15 amino acids. V shed 4 bases, J shed 3 bases, and the junction held 5 bases outside the gene matches. CDR3 in DNA: TGTGCCAGCAGCTCCCGGACAGGGGGCGGCTACGAGCAGTACTTC. Its protein product is CASSSRTGGGYEQYF.

The V gene is TRBV6-5, the J gene TRBJ1-2; D may be TRBD1 (6 bases). Trimming removed 6 bases from V and 2 bases from J, with 13 bases in between. The CDR3 is made up of 14 amino acids. Germline-derived CDR1 and CDR2 are MNHEY and SVGAGI. This chain's CDR3 is CASSPTGWNYGYTF. As DNA, the CDR3 is TGTGCCAGCAGCCCCACAGGGTGGAACTATGGCTACACCTTC.

This clone was detected only once. The chain combines TRBV9 with TRBJ2-3, with D possibly called TRBD1 or TRBD2 (5 bases each). V shed 0 bases and J shed 2 bases, with 16 bases lying between them. Germline CDR1 reads SGDLS; CDR2 reads YYNGEE. The CDR3 spans 17 residues. CDR3 coding DNA: TGTGCCAGCAGCGTAGTGGGGACGTGGGGGATCACAGATACGCAGTATTTT. Its translation is CASSVVGTWGITDTQYF.

There are a few counts of this clone. The sample contains more than one DNA sequence encoding this CDR3. V usage is TRBV11-2 and J usage is TRBJ1-2; D might be TRBD1 (5 bases). The V end lost 5 bases, the J end lost 4 bases, and 11 bases lay between the germline ends. CDR1 is SGHAT, CDR2 FQNNGV, per germline. CDR3 length: 13 residues. The CDR3 is CASSLGTAYGYTF. The CDR3 DNA is TGTGCCAGCAGCCTCGGGACGGCCTATGGCTACACCTTC.

This sequence joins TRBV27 and TRBJ1-3; weak D call: TRBD1 (5 bases). Germline V gene lookup returns CDR1 MNHEY and CDR2 SMNVEV (reference sequence). Trimming left V 6 bases short and J 0 bases short, with 12 bases between. The CDR3 is made up of 15 amino acids. CDR3 nucleotide sequence: TGTGCCAGCAGCCGGGGACGGCCCTCTGGAAACACCATATATTTT. It yields the protein CASSRGRPSGNTIYF.

V usage is TRBV19 and J usage is TRBJ2-7; tentative D call: TRBD2 (6 bases). V was shortened by 4 bases and J by 6 bases, with 13 bases between the two germline ends. The germline V gene encodes CDR1 LNHDA and CDR2 SQIVND (reference sequence). CDR3 size: 13 residues. The CDR3: CASSKGRGSEQYF. The CDR3 DNA reads as TGTGCCAGTAGTAAGGGGCGGGGTAGCGAGCAGTACTTC. The full variable domain, with the rest looked up from reference TRBV19 and TRBJ2-7, is DGGITQSPKYLFRKEGQNVTLSCEQNLNHDAMYWYRQDPGQGLRLIYYSQIVNDFQKGDIAEGYSVSREKKESFPLTVTSAQKNPTAFYLCASSKGRGSEQYFGPGTRLTVT.

The chain employs TRBV30 and TRBJ2-7; maybe TRBD2 (6 bases). The CDR3 length is 17 residues. The germline V and J ends were trimmed by 0 bases and 3 bases, with 21 bases remaining between them. Germline CDR1 reads GTSNPN; CDR2 reads SVGIG (reference sequence). The DNA of the CDR3 is TGTGCCTGGAGTGTACCTATTCTGGCGGGGAACTACTACGAGCAGTACTTC. Encoded protein: CAWSVPILAGNYYEQYF.

The rearrangement links TRBV27 to TRBJ1-3, with D uncertain. The CDR3 covers 12 residues. Germline CDR1 MNHEY, CDR2 SMNVEV (reference sequence). V was clipped by 7 bases and J by 0 bases, with 4 bases between them. As DNA, the CDR3 is TGTGCCAGCATGAGCTCTGGAAACACCATATATTTT. Amino acids: CASMSSGNTIYF.

The CDR3 bases are TGTGCCAGCAGCCCCCGTCCGGGGGACGAGCAGTACTTC. Its translation is CASSPRPGDEQYF. The rearrangement uses TRBV11-2 and TRBJ2-7; a possible D gene is TRBD2 (6 bases). The germline gives CDR1 SGHAT, CDR2 FQNNGV. The CDR3 spans 13 residues. V was clipped by 5 bases and J by 5 bases, with 13 bases between them. Using reference TRBV11-2 and TRBJ2-7 for the parts outside the CDR3, the full variable domain is EAGVAQSPRYKIIEKRQSVAFWCNPISGHATLYWYQQILGQGPKLLIQFQNNGVVDDSQLPKDRFSAERLKGVDSTLKIQPAKLEDSAVYLCASSPRPGDEQYFGPGTRLTVT.

This clone was observed once. The CDR3 nucleotides read TGTGCCAGCCAGGGGTCCACCAGTTTTCCAGGACTGACCGGGGAGCTGTTTTTT. As protein: CASQGSTSFPGLTGELFF. The chain links TRBV28 to TRBJ2-2; tentatively, D is TRBD1 (6 bases). CDR1 MDHEN and CDR2 SYDVKM come from the germline V gene. The CDR3 sequence is 18 residues long. Trimming removed 8 bases at V and 5 bases at J, with 27 bases between. Drawing the rest from reference TRBV28 and TRBJ2-2, the complete variable domain is DVKVTQSSRYLVKRTGEKVFLECVQDMDHENMFWYRQDPGLGLRLIYFSYDVKMKEKGDIPEGYSVSREKKERFSLILESASTNQTSMYLCASQGSTSFPGLTGELFFGEGSRLTVL.

The J gene is TRBJ1-1, the V gene TRBV5-6; no definite D call. The CDR3 is made up of 13 amino acids. CDR1 and CDR2 from the germline V gene are SGHDT and YYEEEE. V was shortened by 4 bases and J by 4 bases, with 11 bases between the two germline ends. CDR3 protein: CASSASEGTEAFF. CDR3 nucleotide sequence: TGTGCCAGCAGCGCAAGCGAGGGCACTGAAGCTTTCTTT.

The genes are TRBV9 and TRBJ1-5; 8 nucleotides align to TRBD1. This CDR3 is 14 amino acids long. The germline CDR1 and CDR2 sequences are SGDLS and YYNGEE. The V gene end was trimmed by 3 bases and the J gene end by 7 bases; junction bases not matched to a gene: 6. DNA for the CDR3: TGTGCCAGCAGCGGTGGACAGGGATGGCAGCCCCAGCATTTT. It is translated as CASSGGQGWQPQHF.

The chain carries TRBV5-1 and TRBJ2-7; 8 bases fit TRBD1. This CDR3 has 16 residues. The ends lost 3 bases at V and 5 bases at J; junction bases unmatched: 13. The germline V gene encodes CDR1 SGHRS and CDR2 YFSETQ. CDR3 nucleotide sequence: TGCGCCAGCAGCTGGGTCGGTGGACAGGGTTCTAACGAGCAGTACTTC. Translating gives CASSWVGGQGSNEQYF.

V and J are TRBV30 and TRBJ2-3; perhaps TRBD2 as D (6 bases). From germline, CDR1 is GTSNPN and CDR2 SVGIG (reference sequence). This CDR3 has 12 residues. V lost 5 bases and J 5 bases, leaving 11 bases between the germline ends. The CDR3 region is CAWDLARDTQYF. The CDR3 DNA follows: TGTGCCTGGGACCTAGCGCGAGATACGCAGTATTTT.

The chain recombines TRBV6-6 with TRBJ2-7; D is undetermined. Germline values: CDR1 MNHNY, CDR2 SVGAGI (reference sequence). This CDR3 has 16 residues. The V end was cut by 0 bases, the J end by 5 bases, with 17 bases between. The CDR3 region is CASSYSVGLSPNEQYF. The DNA for the CDR3 is TGTGCCAGCAGTTACTCGGTAGGGTTAAGTCCGAACGAGCAGTACTTC.

Comments on this clone: The sample has other DNA sequences that encode this CDR3 too. The V gene is TRBV27, the J gene TRBJ1-1, with no clear D. This CDR3 has 11 residues. The V gene lost 6 bases and the J gene lost 4 bases, with 6 bases spanning the gap. Germline values: CDR1 MNHEY, CDR2 SMNVEV (reference sequence). Here the CDR3 DNA reads TGTGCCAGCAGAGGCGGCACTGAAGCTTTCTTT. The encoded protein is CASRGGTEAFF.

The J gene is TRBJ2-3, the V gene TRBV7-9; D is possibly TRBD1 or TRBD2 (5 bases each). V dropped 5 bases and J dropped 0 bases, with 12 bases sitting between them. CDR1 and CDR2 from the germline V gene are SEHNR and FQNEAQ (reference sequence). The CDR3 sequence is 15 residues long. The CDR3 sequence: CASSPAGASTDTQYF. DNA for the CDR3: TGTGCCAGCAGCCCCGCCGGGGCTAGCACAGATACGCAGTATTTT.

The chain carries TRBV7-9 and TRBJ1-2; no definite D call. Trimming removed 5 bases at V and 5 bases at J, with 9 bases between. Per germline, CDR1 SEHNR and CDR2 FQNEAQ (reference sequence). The CDR3 length is 12 residues. The chain's CDR3 is CASSKGQYGYTF. The CDR3 DNA sequence: TGTGCCAGCAGCAAAGGGCAGTATGGCTACACCTTC. Variable domain in full (rest from reference TRBV7-9 and TRBJ1-2): DTGVSQNPRHKITKRGQNVTFRCDPISEHNRLYWYRQTLGQGPEFLTYFQNEAQLEKSRLLSDRFSAERPKGSFSTLEIQRTEQGDSAMYLCASSKGQYGYTFGSGTRLTVV.

The chain combines TRBV7-8 with TRBJ2-1; 8 bases align to TRBD2. In germline, CDR1 is SGHVS, CDR2 FQNEAQ. The CDR3 extends over 15 amino acids. J lost 7 bases, V lost 1 base, and 6 bases had no gene match. The CDR3 DNA is TGTGCCAGCAGCTTAGAAGTAGCGGGGTGGAATGAGCAGTTCTTC. The encoded protein is CASSLEVAGWNEQFF.